This TCR beta chain was sequenced for a study of T cell changes during pregnancy in multiple sclerosis. The CDR3 is 15 residues long. V shed 2 bases and J 5 bases; nucleotides not matched to a gene: 6. The germline CDR1 and CDR2 sequences are SGHRS and YFSETQ. Profiling relied on immunoSEQ multiplex PCR, and the TCRdb table lists in-frame clones only, not all of them. The sample includes about 69,000 clones, approximately 91% of them seen just once. This TCR was sampled from a female donor with multiple sclerosis, enrolled in a pregnancy study. V and J are TRBV5-1 and TRBJ2-2; 7 bases align to TRBD1. The sample in question was peripheral blood, obtained in the third trimester of pregnancy. This chain's CDR3 is CASSFQGVGTGELFF. The DNA for the CDR3 is TGCGCCAGCAGCTTCCAGGGGGTGGGAACCGGGGAGCTGTTTTTT.